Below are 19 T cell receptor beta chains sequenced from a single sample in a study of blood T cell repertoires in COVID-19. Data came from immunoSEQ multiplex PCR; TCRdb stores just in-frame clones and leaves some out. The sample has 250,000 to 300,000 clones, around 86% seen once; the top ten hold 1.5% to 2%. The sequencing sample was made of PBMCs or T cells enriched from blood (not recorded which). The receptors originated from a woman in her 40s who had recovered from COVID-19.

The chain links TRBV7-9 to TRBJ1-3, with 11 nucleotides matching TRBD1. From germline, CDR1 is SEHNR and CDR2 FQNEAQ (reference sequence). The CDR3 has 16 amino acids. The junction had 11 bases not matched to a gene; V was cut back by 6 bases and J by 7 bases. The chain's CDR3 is CASRPPGTGGANTIYF. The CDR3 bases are TGTGCCAGCAGGCCTCCCGGGACAGGGGGAGCGAACACCATATATTTT.

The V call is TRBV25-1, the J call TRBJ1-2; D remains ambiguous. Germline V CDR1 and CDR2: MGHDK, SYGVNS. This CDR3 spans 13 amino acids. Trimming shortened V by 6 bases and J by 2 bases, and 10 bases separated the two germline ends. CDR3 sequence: CASRSGLNYGYTF. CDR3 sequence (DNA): TGTGCCAGCAGATCGGGGTTGAACTATGGCTACACCTTC.

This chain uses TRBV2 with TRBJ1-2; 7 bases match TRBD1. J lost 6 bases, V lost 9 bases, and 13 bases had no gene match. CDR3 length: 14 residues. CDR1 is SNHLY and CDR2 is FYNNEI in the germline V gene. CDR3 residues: CASSILQGGNGYTF. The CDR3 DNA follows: TGTGCCAGTTCCATTCTCCAGGGGGGAAATGGCTACACCTTC.

Written as DNA, the CDR3 is TGTGCCAGTGGGACAGCTAGCACAGATACGCAGTATTTT. Translation: CASGTASTDTQYF. The chain has TRBV27 and TRBJ2-3, with 7 bases aligning to TRBD1. Germline trimming cut 9 bases from V and 0 bases from J; bases unmatched to any gene: 3. The CDR3 loop spans 13 amino acids. Germline values: CDR1 MNHEY, CDR2 SMNVEV (reference sequence).

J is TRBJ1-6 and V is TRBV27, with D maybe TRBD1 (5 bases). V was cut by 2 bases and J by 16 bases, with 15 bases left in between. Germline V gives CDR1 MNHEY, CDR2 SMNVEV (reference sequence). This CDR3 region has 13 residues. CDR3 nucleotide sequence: TGTGCCAGCAGTTTAAGGGGCCTCCAAAAGCTCCACTTT. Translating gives CASSLRGLQKLHF.

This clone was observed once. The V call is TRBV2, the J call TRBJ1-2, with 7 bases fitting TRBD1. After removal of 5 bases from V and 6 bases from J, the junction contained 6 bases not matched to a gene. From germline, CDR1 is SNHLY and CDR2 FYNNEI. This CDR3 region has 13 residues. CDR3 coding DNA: TGTGCCAGCAGTTACACAGGGGTCGATGGCTACACCTTC. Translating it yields CASSYTGVDGYTF.

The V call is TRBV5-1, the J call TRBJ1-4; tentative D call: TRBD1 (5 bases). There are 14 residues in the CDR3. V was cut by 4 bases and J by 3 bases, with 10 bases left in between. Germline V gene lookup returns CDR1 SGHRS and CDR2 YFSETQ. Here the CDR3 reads CASSRTGSNEKLFF. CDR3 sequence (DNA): TGCGCCAGCAGCCGAACAGGTTCTAATGAAAAACTGTTTTTT.

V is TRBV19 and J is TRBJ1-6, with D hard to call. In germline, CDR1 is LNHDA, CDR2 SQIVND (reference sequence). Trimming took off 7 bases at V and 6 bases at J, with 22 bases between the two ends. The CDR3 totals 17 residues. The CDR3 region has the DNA TGTGCCAGTACTTCGTCCCCAAACTCAGAGGGTAATTCACCCCTCCACTTT. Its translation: CASTSSPNSEGNSPLHF.

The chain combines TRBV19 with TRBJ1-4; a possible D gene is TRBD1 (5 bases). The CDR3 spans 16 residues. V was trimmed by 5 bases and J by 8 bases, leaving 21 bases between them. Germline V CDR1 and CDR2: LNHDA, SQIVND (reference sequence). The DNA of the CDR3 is TGTGCCAGTAGTCCCCAAGGGACTGCCATAGGAGAAAAACTGTTTTTT. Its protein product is CASSPQGTAIGEKLFF.

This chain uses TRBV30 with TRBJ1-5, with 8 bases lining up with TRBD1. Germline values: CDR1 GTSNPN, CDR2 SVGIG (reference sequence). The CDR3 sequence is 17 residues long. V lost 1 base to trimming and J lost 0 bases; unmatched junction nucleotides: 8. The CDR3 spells CAWSGKLGQASNQPQHF. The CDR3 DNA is TGTGCCTGGAGTGGGAAGCTGGGACAGGCTAGCAATCAGCCCCAGCATTTT.

The CDR3 coding sequence is TGTGCCAGCAGCCCAGTGACAGGGAAAATCAACGAGCAGTACTTC. Translating gives CASSPVTGKINEQYF. This chain links TRBV3-1 (or the pseudogene TRBV3-2) with TRBJ2-7, with 7 bases aligning to TRBD1. The CDR3 totals 15 residues. The V segment lost 4 bases and the J segment 5 bases; nucleotides outside the gene matches: 11. Germline-derived CDR1 and CDR2 are LGHDT and YNNKEL (reference sequence).

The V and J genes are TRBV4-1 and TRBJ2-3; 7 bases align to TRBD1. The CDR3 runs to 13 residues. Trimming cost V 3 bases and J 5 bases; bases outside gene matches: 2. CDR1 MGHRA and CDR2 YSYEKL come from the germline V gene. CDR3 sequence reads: CASSQGTVDTQYF. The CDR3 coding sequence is TGCGCCAGCAGCCAGGGGACAGTAGATACGCAGTATTTT.

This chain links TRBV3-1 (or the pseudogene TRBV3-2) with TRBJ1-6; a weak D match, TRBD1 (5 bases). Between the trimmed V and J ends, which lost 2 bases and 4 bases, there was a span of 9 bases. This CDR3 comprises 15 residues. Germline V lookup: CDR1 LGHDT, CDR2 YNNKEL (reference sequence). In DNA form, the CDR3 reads TGTGCCAGCAGCCAAAGGGGATCTTATAATTCACCCCTCCACTTT. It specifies CASSQRGSYNSPLHF.

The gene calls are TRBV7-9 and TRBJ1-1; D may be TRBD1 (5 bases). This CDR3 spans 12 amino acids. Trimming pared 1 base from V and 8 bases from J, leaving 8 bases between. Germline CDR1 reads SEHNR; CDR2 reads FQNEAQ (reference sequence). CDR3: CASSLGPGEAFF. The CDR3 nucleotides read TGTGCCAGCAGCTTAGGTCCAGGGGAAGCTTTCTTT.

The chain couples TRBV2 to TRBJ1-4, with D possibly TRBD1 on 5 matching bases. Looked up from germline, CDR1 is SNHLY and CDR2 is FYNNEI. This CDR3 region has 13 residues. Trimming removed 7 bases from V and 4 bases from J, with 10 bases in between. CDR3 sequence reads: CASTRDFNEKLFF. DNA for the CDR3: TGTGCCAGCACCCGGGACTTTAATGAAAAACTGTTTTTT.

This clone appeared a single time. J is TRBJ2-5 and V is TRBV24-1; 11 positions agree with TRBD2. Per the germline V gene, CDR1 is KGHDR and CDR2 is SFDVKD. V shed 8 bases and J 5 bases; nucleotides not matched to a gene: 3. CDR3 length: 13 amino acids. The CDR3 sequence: CATTTSGMETQYF. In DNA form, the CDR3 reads TGTGCCACCACGACTAGCGGGATGGAGACCCAGTACTTC.

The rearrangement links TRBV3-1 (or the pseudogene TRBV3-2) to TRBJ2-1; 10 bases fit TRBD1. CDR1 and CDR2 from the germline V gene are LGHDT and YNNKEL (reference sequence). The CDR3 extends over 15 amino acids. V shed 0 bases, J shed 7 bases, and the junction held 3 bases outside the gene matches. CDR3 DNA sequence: TGTGCCAGCAGCCAAGATAGGGGACAGGGGAATGAGCAGTTCTTC. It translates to CASSQDRGQGNEQFF.

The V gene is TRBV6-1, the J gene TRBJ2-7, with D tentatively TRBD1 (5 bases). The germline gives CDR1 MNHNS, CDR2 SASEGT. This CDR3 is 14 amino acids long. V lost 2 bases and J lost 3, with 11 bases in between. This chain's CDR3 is CASSEHRFFYEQYF. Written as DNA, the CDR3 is TGTGCCAGCAGTGAACACAGGTTTTTCTACGAGCAGTACTTC.

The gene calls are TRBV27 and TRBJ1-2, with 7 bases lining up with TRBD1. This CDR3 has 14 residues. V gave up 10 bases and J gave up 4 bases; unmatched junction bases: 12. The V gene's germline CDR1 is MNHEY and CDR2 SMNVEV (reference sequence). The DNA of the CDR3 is TGTGCCACCGCGGCCAACAGGGGTTCCTATGGCTACACCTTC. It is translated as CATAANRGSYGYTF.